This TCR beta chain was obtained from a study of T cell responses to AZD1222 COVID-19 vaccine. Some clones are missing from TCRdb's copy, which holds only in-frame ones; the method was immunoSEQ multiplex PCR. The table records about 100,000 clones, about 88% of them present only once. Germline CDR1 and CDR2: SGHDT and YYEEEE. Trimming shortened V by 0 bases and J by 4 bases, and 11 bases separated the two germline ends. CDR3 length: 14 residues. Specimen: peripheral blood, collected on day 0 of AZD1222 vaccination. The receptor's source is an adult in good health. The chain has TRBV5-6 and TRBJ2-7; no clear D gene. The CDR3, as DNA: TGTGCCAGCAGCTTGGGTAGGTGGGGATACGAGCAGTACTTC. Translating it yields CASSLGRWGYEQYF.